This T cell receptor (beta chain) derives from a study of Tregs in tolerant kidney transplant recipients. Study background: Sorting of CD4+CD25+CD127- cells followed 3-day belatacept mixed lymphocyte reactions, sometimes with roughly 5-day graft donor restimulation.

The V end lost 2 bases, the J end lost 8 bases, and 9 bases lay between the germline ends. Germline CDR1 reads MNHNY; CDR2 reads SVGAGI (reference sequence). CDR3 length: 12 amino acids. For this clone: What it recognizes is unknown.

Data came from immunoSEQ multiplex PCR; TCRdb stores just in-frame clones and leaves some out. The sample lists approximately 45,000 clones; roughly 95% were seen once. Study-wide results and caveats: Validation in larger populations is needed because few patients were studied.

This receptor was obtained from a human donor in good health. The specimen sequenced was Tregs from blood cultured with allogeneic cells. The genes are TRBV6-6 and TRBJ1-1, with D tentatively TRBD1 (5 bases). The CDR3 DNA sequence: TGTGCCAGCAGTTACCCCGGGGCGGAAGCTTTCTTT. Protein: CASSYPGAEAFF.